This TCR beta chain was retrieved from a study of identical twins. Study-level results: Fewer insertions characterized abundant cord blood beta clonotypes, whereas memory repertoires showed none. Invariant T cells like MAIT and iNKT could partly confound the zero-insertion analyses.

A universal primer site was incorporated via template switching, and the cDNA contained unique molecular identifiers. TCRdb reanalysed the 5' RACE reads using MiXCR and keeps one entry per CDR3 protein. In the table there are around 480,000 distinct CDR3 sequences, 13% to 15% of which are singletons. Donors were all healthy Caucasians. This CDR3 is built from 15 residues. The V end lost 3 bases, the J end lost 0 bases, and 9 bases lay between the germline ends. Germline CDR1 is SGHDN and CDR2 is FVKESK. This clonotype was counted at least ten times. The antigen remains unidentified. These sequences were also reported in another study, on yellow fever vaccine responses in identical twins.

This TCR was recovered from a woman aged 18-29 years in good health. The sample taken for sequencing was CD4+ T cells sorted from blood. The chain joins TRBV14 to TRBJ1-3; D not certain. CDR3 sequence reads: CASSHKQSSGNTIYF. CDR3 nucleotides: TGTGCCAGCAGCCATAAACAAAGCTCTGGAAACACCATATATTTT.